The 18 T cell receptor beta chains reported below all come from one sample, sequenced in a study of T-cell reconstitution after alpha-beta-depleted transplantation in children. Library preparation (for TCRbeta) was performed with unique molecular identifiers. Via MiXCR, TCRdb re-called the PCR reads, giving one row per CDR3 protein. Among around 72,000 distinct CDR3 sequences listed, roughly 4.5% were seen once. The sequencing here drew on PBMCs, mostly from graft donor cells, taken 180 days after TCRalphabeta/CD19-depleted stem cell transplant. Receptors originate from a boy in the first two years of life who had a stem cell transplant for acute myeloid leukemia, so the T cells may come from the graft donor.

The table lists this clonotype with many counts. The V and J genes are TRBV7-2 and TRBJ2-1; D gene uncertain. Looked up from germline, CDR1 is SGHTA and CDR2 is FQGNSA. This CDR3 is built from 14 residues. V shed 1 base and J shed 7 bases, with 11 bases lying between them. The CDR3 loop reads CASSLVRARNEQFF. In DNA form, the CDR3 reads TGTGCCAGCAGCTTAGTTCGGGCGCGGAATGAGCAGTTCTTC.

This clonotype was detected many times. The gene calls are TRBV20-1 and TRBJ1-1; TRBD1 aligns across 10 bases. J was trimmed by 5 bases and V by 2 bases; bases with no gene match: 5. CDR3 size: 14 residues. Germline CDR1 DFQATT, CDR2 SNEGSKA (reference sequence). CDR3 sequence: CSARNDRGLTEAFF. The CDR3 nucleotides are TGCAGTGCTAGAAACGACAGGGGGCTAACTGAAGCTTTCTTT.

This clonotype showed up many times. The CDR3: CASRTTGEGNQPQHF. As DNA, the CDR3 is TGTGCCAGCAGAACGACAGGGGAAGGCAATCAGCCCCAGCATTTT. The chain employs TRBV6-2 or TRBV6-3 and TRBJ1-5, with 8 bases lining up with TRBD1. The CDR3 has 15 amino acids. V gave up 6 bases and J gave up 2 bases; unmatched junction bases: 6. CDR1 is MNHEY, CDR2 SVGEGT, per germline.

The gene calls are TRBV12-3 or TRBV12-4 and TRBJ2-2; D unresolved. V gave up 3 bases and J gave up 3 bases, with 20 bases separating them. CDR3 length: 18 residues. CDR3 nucleotides: TGTGCCAGCAGTTTGATTCACCTGTTATCAGCCGACACCGGGGAGCTGTTTTTT. It specifies CASSLIHLLSADTGELFF.

This clonotype was seen ten or more times. This sequence joins TRBV6-1 and TRBJ2-5; the D is unclear. Germline V gives CDR1 MNHNS, CDR2 SASEGT. The ends were cut back, 3 bases at V and 4 bases at J, with 6 bases in the middle. CDR3 size: 12 residues. The CDR3 loop reads CASSDIPETQYF. The CDR3 DNA reads as TGTGCCAGCAGTGACATACCAGAGACCCAGTACTTC.

This clonotype was recorded many times. The chain links TRBV11-2 to TRBJ2-3; the match to TRBD2 covers 9 bases. CDR3 length: 15 residues. Per germline, CDR1 SGHAT and CDR2 FQNNGV. With V trimmed by 5 bases and J by 2 bases, 5 bases remained unmatched. CDR3 sequence: CASSRIAGVTDTQYF. CDR3 in DNA: TGTGCCAGCAGCCGCATAGCGGGGGTCACAGATACGCAGTATTTT.

This clonotype was observed at least ten times. The genes are TRBV6-6 and TRBJ2-5; the D is unclear. The ends were cut back, 5 bases at V and 7 bases at J, with 8 bases in the middle. Germline values: CDR1 MNHNY, CDR2 SVGAGI (reference sequence). The length of the CDR3 is 11 residues. In DNA form, the CDR3 reads TGTGCCAGCAGTACCTATGGGACCCAGTACTTC. Its protein is CASSTYGTQYF.

Many counts were recorded for this clonotype. CDR3 residues: CASSPRLAGVGELFF. CDR3 sequence (DNA): TGTGCCAGCAGTCCCCGACTAGCGGGGGTCGGGGAGCTGTTTTTT. The chain recombines TRBV27 with TRBJ2-2; TRBD2 aligns across 12 bases. Germline CDR1 is MNHEY and CDR2 is SMNVEV (reference sequence). The CDR3 totals 15 residues. J lost 7 bases, V lost 5 bases, and 5 bases had no gene match.

In its sample, this clonotype is medium-sized (0.01 to 0.1%). V and J are TRBV11-2 and TRBJ2-2, with 8 positions matching TRBD2. The germline gives CDR1 SGHAT, CDR2 FQNNGV. The CDR3 totals 15 residues. The junction had 4 bases not matched to a gene; V was cut back by 5 bases and J by 2 bases. The CDR3 DNA is TGTGCCAGCAGCCAAAGCGGGGGTAACACCGGGGAGCTGTTTTTT. It yields the protein CASSQSGGNTGELFF.

The table lists this clonotype with many counts. V and J are TRBV15 and TRBJ2-5, with 7 bases lining up with TRBD1. The CDR3 consists of 13 residues. Germline V gene lookup returns CDR1 LNHNV and CDR2 YYDKDF (reference sequence). The V and J ends lost 4 bases and 4 bases, in that order; junction bases with no gene match: 3. DNA for the CDR3: TGTGCCACCAGCAAAGACAGGGCAGAGACCCAGTACTTC. It translates to CATSKDRAETQYF. Based on the CDR3 plus reference TRBV15 and TRBJ2-5, the full variable domain is DAMVIQNPRYQVTQFGKPVTLSCSQTLNHNVMYWYQQKSSQAPKLLFHYYDKDFNNEADTPDNFQSRRPNTSFCFLDIRSPGLGDTAMYLCATSKDRAETQYFGPGTRLLVL.

This clonotype was seen at least ten times. The chain links TRBV6-2 or TRBV6-3 to TRBJ1-1, with D hard to call. From germline, CDR1 is MNHEY and CDR2 SVGEGT. V lost 3 bases to trimming and J lost 7 bases, with 18 bases between them. This CDR3 is built from 15 residues. CDR3 in amino acids: CASSYGRRVKVEAFF. The CDR3 bases are TGTGCCAGCAGTTATGGGAGGAGAGTCAAGGTTGAAGCTTTCTTT.

This clonotype was seen ten or more times. The chain carries TRBV12-3 or TRBV12-4 and TRBJ2-3; perhaps TRBD2 as D (6 bases). V lost 6 bases and J lost 5, with 6 bases in between. The CDR3 length is 11 residues. The CDR3 nucleotides read TGTGCCAGCAGGGGGGGAGATACGCAGTATTTT. As protein: CASRGGDTQYF.

This clonotype appeared many times. This chain connects TRBV7-2 to TRBJ1-2, with 9 nucleotides matching TRBD1. Germline loops: CDR1 SGHTA, CDR2 FQGNSA. The length of the CDR3 is 15 residues. With V trimmed by 4 bases and J by 5 bases, 8 bases remained unmatched. The CDR3 DNA is TGTGCCAGCAGCTCGTCTGGGACAGGGAGATATGGCTACACCTTC. It specifies CASSSSGTGRYGYTF.

This clonotype was seen at least ten times. The chain couples TRBV10-3 to TRBJ2-7; maybe TRBD1 (6 bases). The CDR3 totals 13 residues. The germline gives CDR1 ENHRY, CDR2 SYGVKD. V was pared by 6 bases and J by 0 bases, with 9 bases between. CDR3 loop: CAIRGASSYEQYV. For the CDR3, the DNA is TGTGCCATCAGGGGGGCCTCCTCCTACGAGCAGTACGTC.

This clonotype was counted ten times or more. The chain uses TRBV6-5 and TRBJ1-4; D is undetermined. Germline CDR1 is MNHEY and CDR2 is SVGAGI. The CDR3 runs to 15 residues. Trimming shortened V by 5 bases and J by 0 bases, and 10 bases separated the two germline ends. The CDR3 reads CASSITPATNEKLFF. The CDR3 region has the DNA TGTGCCAGCAGTATAACTCCTGCAACTAATGAAAAACTGTTTTTT.

The chain has TRBV19 and TRBJ2-2; D ambiguous. The length of the CDR3 is 14 residues. CDR1 is LNHDA, CDR2 SQIVND, per germline (reference sequence). V was clipped by 5 bases and J by 4 bases, with 11 bases between them. This chain's CDR3 is CASSPSLGTGELFF. CDR3 nucleotides: TGTGCCAGTAGTCCCTCCCTGGGCACCGGGGAGCTGTTTTTT.

The table lists this clonotype with many counts. The gene calls are TRBV20-1 and TRBJ2-7; a weak D match, TRBD2 (5 bases). V shed 0 bases and J shed 1 base, with 13 bases lying between them. The CDR3 is 15 residues long. The germline V gene encodes CDR1 DFQATT and CDR2 SNEGSKA (reference sequence). The CDR3 DNA is TGCAGTGCTAGAGACGGCGAGGGTTATTCCTACGAGCAGTACTTC. As protein: CSARDGEGYSYEQYF.

This clonotype was counted at least ten times. The rearrangement links TRBV12-3 or TRBV12-4 to TRBJ2-3; weak D call: TRBD1 (6 bases). V gave up 6 bases and J gave up 0 bases, with 13 bases separating them. CDR3 length: 15 amino acids. The CDR3 coding sequence is TGTGCCAGCAGACCGGGACACACCAGCACAGATACGCAGTATTTT. It encodes CASRPGHTSTDTQYF.